Each of the 10 T cell receptor beta chains below was sequenced from the same sample in a study of CD8 T cells in Susac syndrome. RNA was extracted with the RNeasy kit, and a quantity of roughly 0.45 to 1 ug was reverse transcribed using random hexamers. TCRdb re-derived calls from the immunoSEQ multiplex PCR reads in MiXCR, one entry per CDR3 protein. The sample lists 150,000 to 190,000 distinct CDR3 sequences; about 95% were seen once. Sequencing was done on a sample of CD4+ T cells from PBMCs. The receptor set was obtained from a human donor with Susac syndrome.

This chain uses TRBV29-1 with TRBJ1-2; the match to TRBD1 covers 8 bases. Trimming removed 2 bases from V and 0 bases from J; junction bases left unmatched: 2. The CDR3 is made up of 14 amino acids. From germline, CDR1 is SQVTM and CDR2 ANQGSEA. The CDR3 loop is CSVEQGAANYGYTF. CDR3 nucleotides: TGCAGCGTTGAACAGGGGGCCGCTAACTATGGCTACACCTTC. The complete variable domain, with remaining parts taken from reference TRBV29-1 and TRBJ1-2, reads SAVISQKPSRDICQRGTSLTIQCQVDSQVTMMFWYRQQPGQSLTLIATANQGSEATYESGFVIDKFPISRPNLTFSTLTVSNMSPEDSSIYLCSVEQGAANYGYTFGSGTRLTVV.

The chain employs TRBV29-1 and TRBJ2-7; possible D gene TRBD1, 6 bases. CDR1 is SQVTM and CDR2 is ANQGSEA in the germline V gene. The CDR3 covers 12 residues. The V and J ends lost 4 bases and 1 base respectively, with 8 bases between them. The CDR3 region has the DNA TGCAGCGTTGGGGGGCATTCCTACGAGCAGTACTTC. Translation: CSVGGHSYEQYF.

The rearrangement links TRBV19 to TRBJ1-6; D possibly corresponds to TRBD1 (5 bases). The CDR3 has 15 residues. The V end lost 1 base, the J end lost 7 bases, and 11 bases lay between the germline ends. Germline assignment: CDR1 LNHDA and CDR2 SQIVND (reference sequence). The CDR3 DNA follows: TGTGCCAGTAGTATAGCAGGGAGCGGGAATTCACCCCTCCACTTT. Residues: CASSIAGSGNSPLHF.

This clonotype was observed once. This sequence joins TRBV7-7 and TRBJ2-1, with D maybe TRBD1 (6 bases). The CDR3 is made up of 13 amino acids. The V end was cut by 5 bases, the J end by 6 bases, with 11 bases between. Germline CDR1 SSHAT, CDR2 FNYEAQ (reference sequence). The CDR3 is CASSPGQLNEQFF. In DNA form, the CDR3 reads TGTGCCAGCAGCCCCGGACAGCTCAATGAGCAGTTCTTC. Filled out from reference TRBV7-7 and TRBJ2-1, the complete variable domain reads GAGVSQSPRYKVTKRGQDVTLRCDPISSHATLYWYQQALGQGPEFLTYFNYEAQPDKSGLPSDRFSAERPEGSISTLTIQRTEQRDSAMYRCASSPGQLNEQFFGPGTRLTVL.

The rearrangement links TRBV7-2 to TRBJ2-1, with D uncertain. V was clipped by 4 bases and J by 9 bases, with 7 bases between them. Germline-derived CDR1 and CDR2 are SGHTA and FQGNSA. This CDR3 comprises 11 residues. CDR3 DNA: TGTGCCAGCAGCTCGTTTAGTGAGCAGTTCTTC. Translation gives CASSSFSEQFF. Using reference TRBV7-2 and TRBJ2-1 for the parts outside the CDR3, the full variable domain is GAGVSQSPSNKVTEKGKDVELRCDPISGHTALYWYRQSLGQGLEFLIYFQGNSAPDKSGLPSDRFSAERTGGSVSTLTIQRTQQEDSAVYLCASSSFSEQFFGPGTRLTVL.

This chain connects TRBV12-3 or TRBV12-4 to TRBJ2-6; TRBD1 agrees at 10 bases. V lost 4 bases and J lost 0; bases outside the gene matches: 6. The CDR3 sequence is 18 residues long. Written as DNA, the CDR3 is TGTGCCAGCAGTTCCGACAGGGGGCTACACTCTGGGGCCAACGTCCTGACTTTC. Its translation is CASSSDRGLHSGANVLTF.

The chain uses TRBV4-1 and TRBJ1-4, with D unclear. V gave up 0 bases and J gave up 8 bases, with 16 bases separating them. The germline CDR1 and CDR2 sequences are MGHRA and YSYEKL. The CDR3 consists of 16 residues. The CDR3, as DNA: TGCGCCAGCAGCCAAGATCGGGCCCAGCTGAGGGAAAAACTGTTTTTT. Protein product: CASSQDRAQLREKLFF.

This sequence joins TRBV3-1 and TRBJ1-6, with D tentatively TRBD1 (6 bases). V gave up 4 bases and J gave up 7 bases, with 14 bases separating them. The CDR3 is made up of 15 amino acids. CDR1 LGHDT and CDR2 YNNKEL come from the germline V gene (reference sequence). The CDR3 DNA follows: TGTGCCAGCAGCCCGGGACACGAGGGAAATTCACCCCTCCACTTT. Protein: CASSPGHEGNSPLHF.

The chain carries TRBV20-1 and TRBJ1-5; no clear D. V was pared by 2 bases and J by 3 bases, with 14 bases between. CDR1 and CDR2 (germline): DFQATT, SNEGSKA (reference sequence). The CDR3 runs 15 residues. CDR3 in amino acids: CSARPPGVVNQPQHF. The CDR3 DNA sequence: TGCAGTGCTAGACCTCCTGGGGTAGTCAATCAGCCCCAGCATTTT.

This clonotype occurred once. The chain carries TRBV20-1 and TRBJ2-3; the match to TRBD1 covers 12 bases. The CDR3 extends over 13 amino acids. The germline V gene has CDR1 DFQATT and CDR2 SNEGSKA (reference sequence). With V trimmed by 5 bases and J by 5 bases, 2 bases remained unmatched. The CDR3 here is CSARDRGRDTQYF. The CDR3 coding sequence is TGCAGTGCTCGGGACAGGGGGCGAGATACGCAGTATTTT.